This TCR beta chain originates from a study of neoadjuvant anti-PD-1 for oral cavity cancer. Turning to the study itself: Patients mostly received three to four biweekly nivolumab doses at 3 mg/kg before surgery. Around day 43, patients without progression received a fourth nivolumab dose before surgery. Study-level findings and limits: Pretreatment Treg/Th17 ratio correlated inversely with post-treatment tumor clonality. Only a few patients per response group were TCR-analyzed; validation needed.

Sequenced by immunoSEQ multiplex PCR; TCRdb stores in-frame clones only, minus some. This sample carries around 11,000 clones, over 40% of them seen once, and the ten largest clones take 26%. This clone rates as medium-sized (0.01 to 0.1%). Its target is unknown. CDR3 length equals 16 residues. V dropped 1 base and J dropped 0 bases, with 7 bases sitting between them. Germline values: CDR1 SGHNT, CDR2 YENEEA. This receptor was obtained from a person aged 35 to 85 with oral cavity squamous cell carcinoma. The source material was tumor tissue, sampled before nivolumab (anti-PD-1) treatment. The gene calls are TRBV11-3 and TRBJ2-6; D uncertain. The CDR3 here is CASSLVTPSGANVLTF. CDR3 in DNA: TGTGCCAGCAGCTTAGTGACGCCCTCTGGGGCCAACGTCCTGACTTTC.